Listed here is a single T cell receptor (beta chain). Its antigen is not identified. The CDR3 runs to 13 residues. The V gene lost 3 bases and the J gene lost 4 bases, with 9 bases spanning the gap. In TCRdb, the RT-PCR reads were re-called with MiXCR into one record per CDR3 protein. The sample includes around 750,000 distinct CDR3 sequences, around 20% of them seen just once. This specimen belongs to a study of response to subunit inactivated influenza vaccine. Points from the study as a whole: It was the authors' suggestion that each seasonal influenza vaccination recruits few new T cells.

The receptor was derived from a man aged 45-65 years who received an inactivated influenza vaccine. This rearrangement joins TRBV7-1 to TRBJ1-2; D call uncertain. TRBV7-1 is an ORF for which the function is uncertain. The specimen was PBMCs from blood, collected 4 to 6 days after vaccination. The CDR3 reads CASSSGVLYGYTF. CDR3 nucleotides: TGTGCCAGCAGCTCCGGGGTCCTCTATGGCTACACCTTC.